This T cell receptor (beta chain) was recovered during a study of T cells in localized non-small cell lung cancer. Study conclusions and caveats: Sequencing was limited to one tumor region, leaving the possibility of heterogeneity open. Adjacent uninvolved lung tissue had the highest T cell clonality, exceeding tumor. Median around 56 top-100 tumor clones were shared with paired adjacent lung.

To note about this clone: Its antigen is not identified.

Here immunoSEQ multiplex PCR was the method, and the copy in TCRdb shows in-frame clones only, minus some. The table includes around 54,000 clones, about nine tenths detected once. Trimming at V came to 5 bases and at J to 6 bases, leaving 19 bases not matched to a gene. The CDR3 spans 17 residues. The germline CDR1 and CDR2 sequences are LNHDA and SQIVND (reference sequence). Sequences were derived from peripheral blood, sampled before any cancer treatment. The chain couples TRBV19 to TRBJ2-7; 7 bases are a match to TRBD2. The sequence was obtained from a male donor older than 55 with stage III squamous cell lung carcinoma. CDR3 sequence (DNA): TGTGCCAGTAGTCGCCGGTTCGGACTAGTTGGGGAGTGCGAGCAGTACTTC. Amino acid sequence: CASSRRFGLVGECEQYF. The whole variable domain, filled in from reference TRBV19 and TRBJ2-7, reads DGGITQSPKYLFRKEGQNVTLSCEQNLNHDAMYWYRQDPGQGLRLIYYSQIVNDFQKGDIAEGYSVSREKKESFPLTVTSAQKNPTAFYLCASSRRFGLVGECEQYFGPGTRLTVT.